This is a list of T cell receptor beta chains from one sample in a study of response to subunit inactivated influenza vaccine. TCRdb called the RT-PCR reads again in MiXCR, with one record for every CDR3 protein. The table lists a few hundred thousand distinct CDR3 sequences, 14% of them singletons, with 8.5% to 14% in the top ten. Sequences were derived from PBMCs from blood, sampled about 11 days after vaccination. These receptors all stem from a man aged 50-60 years who received an inactivated influenza vaccine. The CDR3 runs from the conserved cysteine through the conserved F or W. D genes are given only for firm matches. Expanded clones are given a class, and other clones once, few, many or no size at all.

J gene	V gene	D gene	clone size	CDR3 length	CDR3 DNA	CDR3 protein
TRBJ2-1	TRBV4-3	TRBD2	.	15	TGCGCCAGCAGCCAAGCGACTAGCGGGCCCTATGAGCAGTTCTTC	CASSQATSGPYEQFF
TRBJ1-2	TRBV29-1	TRBD1	few	15	TGCAGCGCAGTAGGGACAGGGGGCTACCCCTATGGCTACACCTTC	CSAVGTGGYPYGYTF
TRBJ1-5	TRBV2	.	.	15	TGTGCCAGCACAGCTCTCCAGGGGAAAGGTCAGCCCCAGCATTTT	CASTALQGKGQPQHF
TRBJ2-1	TRBV28	.	many	12	TGTGCCAGCAGCTTAAACTACAATGAGCAGTTCTTC	CASSLNYNEQFF
TRBJ1-1	TRBV7-2	.	few	14	TGTGCCAGCAGCCCACTACATGGTCACACTGAAGCTTTCTTT	CASSPLHGHTEAFF
TRBJ2-1	TRBV18	TRBD1	.	13	TGTGCCAGCTCACAAACAGGGGTAAATGAGCAGTTCTTC	CASSQTGVNEQFF
TRBJ2-7	TRBV20-1	.	.	12	TGCAGTGCTAGCCCGGGACATTCGGAGCAGTACTTC	CSASPGHSEQYF
TRBJ2-1	TRBV19	TRBD2	.	15	TGTGCCAGTGGGGGACTAGCGGGAGCAAGAAATGAGCAGTTCTTC	CASGGLAGARNEQFF
TRBJ2-2	TRBV12-3/TRBV12-4	.	.	14	TGTGCCAGCAGTTTATACGAAGTAGCCGGGGAGCTGTTTTTT	CASSLYEVAGELFF
TRBJ1-5	TRBV28	.	.	13	TGTGCCAGCACACAGGCAAGCAATCAGCCCCAGCATTTT	CASTQASNQPQHF
TRBJ1-5	TRBV7-2	.	.	15	TGTGCCAGCAGCTCCGGCTGGCAGGGCGATCAGCCCCAGCATTTT	CASSSGWQGDQPQHF
TRBJ1-1	TRBV7-9	.	many	12	TGTGCCAGCAGCTTAAATGTGGGTTGGGCTTTCTTT	CASSLNVGWAFF
TRBJ1-2	TRBV10-1	TRBD1	few	13	TGCGCCAGCAGTGTCGGGACAGATTATGGCTACACCTTC	CASSVGTDYGYTF
TRBJ2-1	TRBV5-5	TRBD1	.	16	TGTGCCAGCAGCTTGTTTGGACAGGGCTACCACAATGAGCAGTTCTTC	CASSLFGQGYHNEQFF
TRBJ1-2	TRBV7-2	.	.	13	TGTGCCAGCAGCCCAGCGGCTAACTATGGCTACACCTTC	CASSPAANYGYTF
TRBJ2-1	TRBV24-1	TRBD2	.	14	TGTGCCACCAGTGATTCACTTTCCGGGAGGGGACTGTTCTTC	CATSDSLSGRGLFF
TRBJ1-2	TRBV29-1	.	.	14	TGCAGCGTTGCCCAGACCAGGGGAACATATGGCTACACCTTC	CSVAQTRGTYGYTF
TRBJ2-7	TRBV24-1	TRBD2	.	15	TGTGCCACCAGTGATTCCGCGGGGGTCGTCTACGAGCAGTACTTC	CATSDSAGVVYEQYF
TRBJ2-1	TRBV3-1	.	many	8	TGTGCTACAAATGAGCAGTTCTTC	CATNEQFF
TRBJ1-4	TRBV6-5	TRBD1	.	15	TGTGCCAGCAGTTACAGGCAGGGGGCAGGTGAAAAACTGTTTTTT	CASSYRQGAGEKLFF
TRBJ2-1	TRBV12-3/TRBV12-4	TRBD1	.	12	TGTGCCAGCAGTCCGACAGGGGCGAGGCAGTTCTTC	CASSPTGARQFF
TRBJ1-2	TRBV5-4	TRBD1	.	14	TGTGCCAGCAGCTTTAACAGGGGGATGAATGGCTACACCTTC	CASSFNRGMNGYTF
TRBJ1-1	TRBV10-1	.	.	13	TGCGCCAGCAGTGATTTCCCGAACACTGAAGCTTTCTTT	CASSDFPNTEAFF
TRBJ2-7	TRBV5-1	.	.	11	TGCGCCAGCAGCTTGTATCGGGAACAGTACTTC	CASSLYREQYF
TRBJ2-1	TRBV29-1	.	.	13	TGCAGCGTCAGTAGGAGCTCCTACAATGAGCAGTTCTTC	CSVSRSSYNEQFF
TRBJ2-1	TRBV6-5	TRBD2	.	16	TGTGCCAGCAGTTACTCTAGTGCGGGGGGGCCGTTTGAGCAGTTCTTC	CASSYSSAGGPFEQFF
TRBJ1-1	TRBV6-4	.	.	14	TGTGCCAGCAGACCGGACTCAGGAAACACTGAAGCTTTCTTT	CASRPDSGNTEAFF
TRBJ2-2	TRBV20-1	.	.	13	TGCAGTGCTAGAGAGCTCAGGGTTGGGGAGCTGTTTTTT	CSARELRVGELFF
TRBJ1-1	TRBV7-2	TRBD1	few	15	TGTGCCAGCAGCCTCTCGACAGGGATGAACACTGAAGCTTTCTTT	CASSLSTGMNTEAFF
TRBJ2-7	TRBV6-1	.	.	15	TGTGCCAGCAGTACCTCCCCGGGGGCGCCCTACGAGCAGTACTTC	CASSTSPGAPYEQYF
TRBJ2-7	TRBV9	.	few	13	TGTGCCAGCAGCGTACGTACGGACTACGAGCAGTACTTC	CASSVRTDYEQYF
TRBJ1-5	TRBV20-1	.	few	14	TGCAGTGCTAGTGAACGGAATAGCAATCAGCCCCAGCATTTT	CSASERNSNQPQHF
TRBJ2-1	TRBV28	.	once	13	TGTGCCAGCTTTAGCGGTCAGGGAAATGAGCAGTTCTTC	CASFSGQGNEQFF
TRBJ1-6	TRBV5-1	.	few	16	TGCGCCAGCAGCGCCGATGATGGGGGCTATAATTCACCCCTCCACTTT	CASSADDGGYNSPLHF
TRBJ2-7	TRBV20-1	TRBD2	.	13	TGCAGTGCTAGAGAAGCGGGATTGGCGGAGCAGTACTTC	CSAREAGLAEQYF
TRBJ2-1	TRBV15	TRBD2	few	17	TGTGCCACCAGCAAAGGACTAGCGGGAGGAGTTTACAATGAGCAGTTCTTC	CATSKGLAGGVYNEQFF
TRBJ1-2	TRBV18	.	.	16	TGTGCCAGCTCACCACCGATGAGGCAGGCTGCTTATGGCTACACCTTC	CASSPPMRQAAYGYTF
TRBJ1-5	TRBV20-1	.	few	14	TGCAGTGCTAGAGCGGGGGCGTTCAATCAGCCCCAGCATTTT	CSARAGAFNQPQHF
TRBJ2-7	TRBV6-2/TRBV6-3	TRBD2	many	13	TGTGCCAGCAGTTTAGCGGGACGGTACGAGCAGTACTTC	CASSLAGRYEQYF
TRBJ1-5	TRBV12-3/TRBV12-4	TRBD1	few	13	TGTGCCAGCAGGTATACAGGGGATCAGCCCCAGCATTTT	CASRYTGDQPQHF
TRBJ2-1	TRBV7-2	.	few	16	TGTGCCAGCAGACAAGGGGGGCCGGTCTCCTACAATGAGCAGTTCTTC	CASRQGGPVSYNEQFF
TRBJ1-2	TRBV7-2	TRBD1	many	15	TGTGCCAGCAGCGCGGACAGGGGGCGCGGCTATGGCTACACCTTC	CASSADRGRGYGYTF
TRBJ1-2	TRBV11-2	.	many	14	TGTGCCAGCAGCCCTAGGGGCCCGAACTATGGCTACACCTTC	CASSPRGPNYGYTF
TRBJ2-1	TRBV5-1	TRBD2	.	15	TGCGCCAGCAGCATTAGCGGGAGGGCCGACAATGAGCAGTTCTTC	CASSISGRADNEQFF
TRBJ2-7	TRBV7-8	.	.	13	TGTGCCAGCAGCCAAGAGCCCTCCTACGAGCAGTACTTC	CASSQEPSYEQYF
TRBJ1-5	TRBV16	.	many	14	TGTGCCAGCAGCCAATCTTCTAGCAATCAGCCCCAGCATTTT	CASSQSSSNQPQHF
TRBJ2-1	TRBV29-1	.	.	10	TGCAGCGTTCGAGGTGTTGAGCAGTTCTTC	CSVRGVEQFF
TRBJ2-7	TRBV12-3/TRBV12-4	TRBD1	.	13	TGTGCCAGCAGTTTAGGGCCGGACAGGGAGCAGTACTTC	CASSLGPDREQYF
TRBJ2-1	TRBV7-2	.	few	16	TGTGCCAGCAGCTCCCAGTCCTCCGGGATTTCCAATGAGCAGTTCTTC	CASSSQSSGISNEQFF
TRBJ2-1	TRBV7-2	.	few	15	TGTGCCAGCAGCCGCCATATGTCCCTAGGAGATGAGCAGTTCTTC	CASSRHMSLGDEQFF
TRBJ2-5	TRBV5-1	.	.	14	TGCGCCAGCAGCTTGGCCTTGGTTACCGAGACCCAGTACTTC	CASSLALVTETQYF
TRBJ2-7	TRBV5-1	TRBD1	few	17	TGCGCCAGCAGCCTTCCGACCGGGACAGGGTCAAAGTACGAGCAGTACTTC	CASSLPTGTGSKYEQYF
TRBJ2-7	TRBV11-2	TRBD1	few	14	TGTGCCAGCAGCACCTATTCGACAGGGGGCGAGCAGTACTTC	CASSTYSTGGEQYF